Reported below is one T cell receptor beta chain. The antigen remains undetermined. The source of the sample is a study of regulatory T cells in long-lasting Graves disease. The time point denotes: newly diagnosed GD, antithyroid drugs for less than 3 months. PBMC-extracted RNA yielded the TCR library. From germline, CDR1 is LNHDA and CDR2 SQIVND (reference sequence). The V and J ends lost 5 bases and 2 bases, in that order; junction bases with no gene match: 3. This CDR3 has 14 residues. Construction of the TCR beta libraries employed iRepertoire HTBI primers in conjunction with Arm-PCR of CDR3 regions. Methods used by the authors: From all samples, identification returned over 11 TRBJ and approximately 62 TRBV segments. TCRdb itself ran the multiplex PCR reads through MiXCR, one entry per CDR3 protein. TCRdb, not the original authors, processed these V and J calls. Among roughly 420,000 distinct CDR3 sequences listed, less than 15% were seen once.

Study observations and caveats: Possibly, too few samples lowered accuracy.

A further study also used this sample, focusing on T cells in Graves' hyperthyroidism and ophthalmopathy. This second study notes: The hyperthyroidism was newly diagnosed and had lasted under 2 months; the patients were aged 18 to 65.

Sequenced material: peripheral blood mononuclear cells (PBMCs), taken at new diagnosis, from a patient treated with antithyroid drugs. This chain uses TRBV19 with TRBJ2-3; 8 bases are shared with TRBD2. The clonotype was recovered from a woman aged 45-60 years with Graves disease. This CDR3 reads CASSQRGYTDTQYF. The DNA of the CDR3 is TGTGCCAGTAGTCAGCGGGGGTACACAGATACGCAGTATTTT.